A single sample is the source of the 20 T cell receptor beta chains below, sequenced in a study of T cell changes during pregnancy in multiple sclerosis. Sequencing used immunoSEQ multiplex PCR; TCRdb keeps in-frame clones, though not all of them. This sample has approximately 70,000 clones, with about 92% found just once. This specimen consisted of peripheral blood, obtained in the second trimester of pregnancy. The source of these receptors is a female donor in good health, enrolled as a control in a pregnancy study.

The genes are TRBV5-1 and TRBJ1-5; no reliable D call. Trimming took 4 bases from V and 6 from J, leaving 8 bases between them. The CDR3 loop spans 12 amino acids. Germline loops: CDR1 SGHRS, CDR2 YFSETQ. The CDR3 sequence is CASSPWAQPQHF. DNA for the CDR3: TGCGCCAGCAGCCCCTGGGCTCAGCCCCAGCATTTT.

The CDR3 loop reads CASSLARGGVEQYF. In DNA form, the CDR3 reads TGTGCCAGCAGCTTAGCGCGTGGAGGGGTCGAGCAGTACTTC. V and J are TRBV7-2 and TRBJ2-7; D may be TRBD2 (6 bases). Trimming removed 0 bases at V and 6 bases at J, with 12 bases between. Germline V CDR1 and CDR2: SGHTA, FQGNSA. The length of the CDR3 is 14 residues. The full variable domain, rest sourced from reference TRBV7-2 and TRBJ2-7, is GAGVSQSPSNKVTEKGKDVELRCDPISGHTALYWYRQSLGQGLEFLIYFQGNSAPDKSGLPSDRFSAERTGGSVSTLTIQRTQQEDSAVYLCASSLARGGVEQYFGPGTRLTVT.

The gene calls are TRBV30 and TRBJ2-3, with 7 bases lining up with TRBD2. Germline CDR1 reads GTSNPN; CDR2 reads SVGIG (reference sequence). Trimming cost V 0 bases and J 4 bases; bases outside gene matches: 10. This CDR3 comprises 16 residues. CDR3 residues: CAWSVWGGRRADTQYF. The CDR3 bases are TGTGCCTGGAGTGTATGGGGGGGGAGAAGGGCAGATACGCAGTATTTT. The full variable domain, its missing parts supplied by reference TRBV30 and TRBJ2-3, is SQTIHQWPATLVQPVGSPLSLECTVEGTSNPNLYWYRQAAGRGLQLLFYSVGIGQISSEVPQNLSASRPQDRQFILSSKKLLLSDSGFYLCAWSVWGGRRADTQYFGPGTRLTVL.

V usage is TRBV27 and J usage is TRBJ1-1; TRBD1 matches 7 bases. V lost 3 bases and J lost 1; bases outside the gene matches: 2. The CDR3 totals 14 residues. CDR1 is MNHEY and CDR2 is SMNVEV in the germline V gene (reference sequence). The CDR3 bases are TGTGCCAGCAGTTTCCCAGGGGGGAACACTGAAGCTTTCTTT. Its translation: CASSFPGGNTEAFF.

The rearrangement joins TRBV2 to TRBJ1-1; D unresolved. Trimming removed 10 bases at V and 1 base at J, with 10 bases between. Germline CDR1 SNHLY, CDR2 FYNNEI. There are 12 residues in the CDR3. CDR3 nucleotides: TGTGCCACAACCACGGGGAACACTGAAGCTTTCTTT. This sequence encodes CATTTGNTEAFF.

This clone was recorded a few times. The genes are TRBV19 and TRBJ1-6, with D uncertain. V lost 3 bases and J 9 bases, leaving 21 bases between the germline ends. CDR3 length equals 17 residues. CDR1 is LNHDA, CDR2 SQIVND, per germline (reference sequence). The CDR3 sequence is CASSMAVGTPGGSPLHF. The CDR3 bases are TGTGCCAGTAGTATGGCAGTGGGCACCCCAGGTGGTTCACCCCTCCACTTT.

V usage is TRBV28 and J usage is TRBJ2-5; TRBD1 is a possible D gene (7 bases). Trimming took 1 base from V and 4 from J, leaving 13 bases between them. Germline V gene data show CDR1 as MDHEN and CDR2 as SYDVKM. This CDR3 comprises 15 residues. The CDR3 is CASSLLQGRTETQYF. The DNA of the CDR3 is TGTGCCAGCAGTTTATTACAGGGGAGGACAGAGACCCAGTACTTC.

The chain is built from TRBV23-1 and TRBJ1-4; D unclear. Being an ORF, TRBV23-1 has a function that is uncertain. The CDR3 is 14 amino acids. Trimming removed 0 bases from V and 10 bases from J, with 12 bases in between. The CDR3 DNA follows: TGCGCCAGCAGTCAATCGGCACCTCGGAGAAAACTGTTTTTT. Translating gives CASSQSAPRRKLFF.

The chain carries TRBV27 and TRBJ2-7; tentative D call: TRBD1 (5 bases). Germline CDR1 and CDR2: MNHEY and SMNVEV (reference sequence). The CDR3 runs to 12 residues. With 3 bases removed from V and 5 bases from J, the gap between germline ends came to 8 bases. The CDR3 region has the DNA TGTGCCAGCAGTTTCACAGGCGACGAGCAGTACTTC. Translated: CASSFTGDEQYF.

This chain uses TRBV6-6 with TRBJ1-1; tentatively, D is TRBD1 (6 bases). Germline values: CDR1 MNHNY, CDR2 SVGAGI (reference sequence). This CDR3 comprises 14 residues. Trimming cost V 5 bases and J 2 bases, with 12 bases left between them. Here the CDR3 DNA reads TGTGCCAGCAGTCAAACAGGGATTAACACTGAAGCTTTCTTT. This gives the protein CASSQTGINTEAFF.

The rearrangement uses TRBV28 and TRBJ1-6; 8 positions match TRBD1. J lost 10 bases, V lost 5 bases, and 10 bases had no gene match. The CDR3 loop spans 15 amino acids. Germline loops: CDR1 MDHEN, CDR2 SYDVKM. CDR3 bases: TGTGCCAGCAGTGTCCTAGGACAGGGTCCCTCACCCCTCCACTTT. Translating gives CASSVLGQGPSPLHF.

This chain uses TRBV6-1 with TRBJ1-2; D not certain. V was shortened by 4 bases and J by 6 bases, with 33 bases between the two germline ends. The CDR3 length is 20 residues. Germline V gene sequence: CDR1 MNHNS, CDR2 SASEGT. CDR3: CASSVLLGSSSGSAGNGYTF. The CDR3 DNA reads as TGTGCCAGCAGTGTACTCCTTGGGAGCAGCTCGGGGTCCGCGGGGAATGGCTACACCTTC.

The chain uses TRBV7-8 and TRBJ1-6, with a possible D match to TRBD1 (6 bases). The CDR3 has 14 amino acids. Between the trimmed V and J ends, which lost 1 base and 10 bases, there was a span of 11 bases. Germline V gene sequence: CDR1 SGHVS, CDR2 FQNEAQ. The CDR3 nucleotides are TGTGCCAGCAGCTTAGACAGGGATTACTCACCCCTCCACTTT. Its protein product is CASSLDRDYSPLHF.

The CDR3 DNA is TGTGCCAGCAGACTGAGCGGGAGCAATGAGCAGTTCTTC. Encoded protein: CASRLSGSNEQFF. The chain has TRBV28 and TRBJ2-1; 8 nucleotides line up with TRBD2. Germline V gives CDR1 MDHEN, CDR2 SYDVKM. V was pared by 6 bases and J by 6 bases, with 4 bases of the junction left unmatched. The CDR3 has 13 amino acids.

The chain is built from TRBV6-1 and TRBJ2-7; D may be TRBD1 (5 bases). Looked up from germline, CDR1 is MNHNS and CDR2 is SASEGT. V dropped 3 bases and J dropped 6 bases, with 6 bases sitting between them. This CDR3 contains 11 residues. The CDR3 is CASSEGREQYF. Written as DNA, the CDR3 is TGTGCCAGCAGTGAGGGGCGCGAGCAGTACTTC.

The genes are TRBV7-2 and TRBJ2-3; possible D gene TRBD2, 5 bases. The CDR3 spans 16 residues. Germline V lookup: CDR1 SGHTA, CDR2 FQGNSA. V was cut by 1 base and J by 0 bases, with 11 bases left in between. CDR3 protein: CASSLVVGVSTDTQYF. The CDR3 DNA reads TGTGCCAGCAGCTTAGTTGTGGGAGTTAGCACAGATACGCAGTATTTT.

The chain joins TRBV5-4 to TRBJ2-1; 12 positions match TRBD2. Trimming removed 4 bases from V and 8 bases from J; junction bases left unmatched: 10. The CDR3 loop spans 16 amino acids. From germline, CDR1 is SGHNT and CDR2 YYREEE (reference sequence). CDR3 in amino acids: CASSRMTSGREDEQFF. DNA for the CDR3: TGTGCCAGCAGCCGTATGACTAGCGGGAGAGAAGATGAGCAGTTCTTC.

The genes are TRBV9 and TRBJ1-1; D gene ambiguous. Trimming cost V 0 bases and J 2 bases, with 8 bases left between them. The germline gives CDR1 SGDLS, CDR2 YYNGEE. The CDR3 loop spans 14 amino acids. The CDR3 loop is CASSVAAENTEAFF. Here the CDR3 DNA reads TGTGCCAGCAGCGTAGCGGCGGAAAACACTGAAGCTTTCTTT.

The V gene is TRBV30, the J gene TRBJ1-1; TRBD1 is a possible D gene (5 bases). The CDR3 extends over 16 amino acids. V was shortened by 0 bases and J by 1 base, with 15 bases between the two germline ends. From germline, CDR1 is GTSNPN and CDR2 SVGIG (reference sequence). This chain's CDR3 is CAWSVPGGARNTEAFF. DNA for the CDR3: TGTGCCTGGAGTGTACCTGGCGGGGCGAGGAACACTGAAGCTTTCTTT.

The V and J genes are TRBV28 and TRBJ2-1; the match to TRBD2 covers 12 bases. The V and J ends lost 6 bases and 4 bases, in that order; junction bases with no gene match: 7. Germline V lookup: CDR1 MDHEN, CDR2 SYDVKM. This CDR3 contains 16 residues. The CDR3 DNA follows: TGTGCCAGCAGCCCCGGAGGGACTAGCGGGTACAATGAGCAGTTCTTC. Translation: CASSPGGTSGYNEQFF.